The present TCR beta chain was sequenced within a study of CD8+CD57+ T cells in acquired aplastic anemia. Profiling of TCR beta VDJ combinations and CDR3 sequences used genomic DNA as template. MiXCR was run by TCRdb on the reads, yielding one entry per CDR3 protein. The sample lists roughly 160,000 distinct CDR3 sequences, 55% to 75% occurring once. CDR1 SNHLY and CDR2 FYNNEI come from the germline V gene. This CDR3 spans 14 amino acids. With V trimmed by 4 bases and J by 7 bases, 4 bases remained unmatched. Sequencing was carried out using sorted CD4+, CD8+, or CD8+CD57+ T cells (not recorded which) from PBMCs. The rearrangement uses TRBV2 and TRBJ2-1, with 10 bases fitting TRBD2. The clonotype comes from a human donor in good health. CDR3 amino acids: CASSVVAGGNEQFF. The DNA for the CDR3 is TGTGCCAGCAGTGTTGTAGCGGGAGGTAATGAGCAGTTCTTC.